This T cell receptor beta chain was sequenced in a study of blood T cell repertoires in COVID-19. Authors' methods: Reference gene primer amplification yielded estimated nucleated cell counts. Libraries were prepared by immunoSEQ multiplex PCR; TCRdb keeps only in-frame clonotypes and omits some of them. Clonal size and the V and J genes are those of that table, whereas D and trimming came from the DNA. The table includes roughly 390,000 clones, 85% detected once. Sequences were obtained from peripheral blood. The sequence came from a woman under 30 with acute or convalescent COVID-19.

DNA for the CDR3: TGTGCCAGCCTAGACAGTTTTGTCATGAACACTGAAGCTTTCTTT. Residues: CASLDSFVMNTEAFF. The chain joins TRBV7-9 to TRBJ1-1, with D perhaps TRBD1 (5 bases). The germline gives CDR1 SEHNR, CDR2 FQNEAQ (reference sequence). This CDR3 region has 15 residues. Trimming stripped 8 bases from V and 0 bases from J, with 16 bases between.